This entry describes one TCR beta chain. Assay used: immunoSEQ multiplex PCR; TCRdb lists only in-frame clones, some missing. The table has millions of clones, approximately 90% seen once. Trimming pared 2 bases from V and 6 bases from J, leaving 13 bases between. CDR3 length equals 15 residues. The germline gives CDR1 MGHDK, CDR2 SYGVNS. The data derive from a study of shared clonotypes between healthy human individuals. Sequenced: naive CD4+ T cells sorted from blood. Subset meaning: CD45RA+ positively selected. The rearrangement links TRBV25-1 to TRBJ2-2; D possibly matches TRBD1 or TRBD2 (6 bases each). The TCR comes from a man aged 18-30 years in good health. The CDR3 protein is CASSEGSGAAGELFF. CDR3 sequence (DNA): TGTGCCAGCAGTGAAGGCTCGGGGGCGGCCGGGGAGCTGTTTTTT.